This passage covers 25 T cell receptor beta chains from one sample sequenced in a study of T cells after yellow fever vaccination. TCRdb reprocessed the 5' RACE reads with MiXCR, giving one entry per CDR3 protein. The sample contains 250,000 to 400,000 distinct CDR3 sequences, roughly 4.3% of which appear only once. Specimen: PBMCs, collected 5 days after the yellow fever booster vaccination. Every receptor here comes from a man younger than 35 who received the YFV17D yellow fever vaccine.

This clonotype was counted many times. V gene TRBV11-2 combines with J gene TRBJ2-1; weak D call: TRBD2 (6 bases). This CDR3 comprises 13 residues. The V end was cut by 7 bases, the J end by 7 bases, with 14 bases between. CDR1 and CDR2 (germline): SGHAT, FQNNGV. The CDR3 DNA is TGTGCCAGCACTGCCTGGGGGGTGAATGAGCAGTTCTTC. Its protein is CASTAWGVNEQFF.

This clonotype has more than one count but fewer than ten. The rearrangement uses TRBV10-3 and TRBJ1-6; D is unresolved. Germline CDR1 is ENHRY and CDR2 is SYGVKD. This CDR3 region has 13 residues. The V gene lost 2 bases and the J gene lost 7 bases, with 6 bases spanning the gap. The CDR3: CAISEISNSPLHF. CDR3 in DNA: TGTGCCATCAGTGAGATTTCAAATTCACCCCTCCACTTT.

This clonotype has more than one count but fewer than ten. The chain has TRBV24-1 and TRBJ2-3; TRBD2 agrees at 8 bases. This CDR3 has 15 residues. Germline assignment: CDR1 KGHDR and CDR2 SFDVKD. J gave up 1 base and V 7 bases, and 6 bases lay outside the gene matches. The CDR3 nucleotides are TGTGCCACCAGCCTCGGGGGGGCCGGCACAGATACGCAGTATTTT. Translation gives CATSLGGAGTDTQYF.

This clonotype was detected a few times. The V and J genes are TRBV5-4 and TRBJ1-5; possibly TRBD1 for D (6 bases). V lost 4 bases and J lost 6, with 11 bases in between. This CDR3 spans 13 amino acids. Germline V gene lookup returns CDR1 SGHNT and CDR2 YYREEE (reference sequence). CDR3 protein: CASSVRGSQPQHF. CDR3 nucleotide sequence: TGTGCCAGCAGCGTCAGGGGTAGTCAGCCCCAGCATTTT.

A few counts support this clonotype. The CDR3 DNA sequence: TGTGCAAGTCGCTTAGGTCCCAGGACTAGCGGGGGGCCCTCCCGTTACAATGAGCAGTTCTTC. It codes for CASRLGPRTSGGPSRYNEQFF. V and J are TRBV12-2 and TRBJ2-1; the table calls TRBD2, which could not be checked here. TRBV12-2 is reported as a pseudogene. The CDR3 loop spans 21 amino acids.

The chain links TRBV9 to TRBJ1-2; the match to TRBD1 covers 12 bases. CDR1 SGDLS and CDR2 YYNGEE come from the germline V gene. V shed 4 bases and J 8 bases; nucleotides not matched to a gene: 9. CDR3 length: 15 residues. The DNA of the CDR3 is TGTGCCAGCAGCCCGCAACCCGGGACAGGGGGCGGCTACACCTTC. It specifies CASSPQPGTGGGYTF.

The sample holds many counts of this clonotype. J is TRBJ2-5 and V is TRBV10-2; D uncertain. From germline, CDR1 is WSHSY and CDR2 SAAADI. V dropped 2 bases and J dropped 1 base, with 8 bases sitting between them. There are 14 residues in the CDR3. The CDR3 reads CASSEATFQETQYF. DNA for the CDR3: TGCGCCAGCAGTGAGGCCACTTTCCAAGAGACCCAGTACTTC.

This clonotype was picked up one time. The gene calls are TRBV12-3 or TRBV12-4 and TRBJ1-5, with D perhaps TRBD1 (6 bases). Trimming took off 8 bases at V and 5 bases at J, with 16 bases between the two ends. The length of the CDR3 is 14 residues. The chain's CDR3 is CASSLRGSYQPQHF. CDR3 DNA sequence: TGTGCCAGCTCCCTTAGGGGGTCTTATCAGCCCCAGCATTTT.

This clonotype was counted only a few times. For the CDR3, the DNA is TGCAGTAACAGACAGGGGAGGGTGGGTGAAGCTTTCTTT. Protein product: CSNRQGRVGEAFF. The chain recombines TRBV20-1 with TRBJ1-1, with TRBD1 matching over 8 bases. The junction had 12 bases not matched to a gene; V was cut back by 8 bases and J by 7 bases. The CDR3 is made up of 13 amino acids. Germline values: CDR1 DFQATT, CDR2 SNEGSKA (reference sequence).

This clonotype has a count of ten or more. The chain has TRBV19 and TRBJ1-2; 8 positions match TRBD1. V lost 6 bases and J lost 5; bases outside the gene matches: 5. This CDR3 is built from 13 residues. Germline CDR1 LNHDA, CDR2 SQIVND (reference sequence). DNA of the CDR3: TGTGCCAGTAGACCGGGACAGGAGTATGGCTACACCTTC. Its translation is CASRPGQEYGYTF.

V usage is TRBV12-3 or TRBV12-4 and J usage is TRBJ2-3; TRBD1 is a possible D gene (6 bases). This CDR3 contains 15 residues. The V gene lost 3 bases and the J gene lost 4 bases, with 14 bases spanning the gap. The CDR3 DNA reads TGTGCCAGCAGTTTGGTTACAGGGTTGTCAGATACGCAGTATTTT. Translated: CASSLVTGLSDTQYF.

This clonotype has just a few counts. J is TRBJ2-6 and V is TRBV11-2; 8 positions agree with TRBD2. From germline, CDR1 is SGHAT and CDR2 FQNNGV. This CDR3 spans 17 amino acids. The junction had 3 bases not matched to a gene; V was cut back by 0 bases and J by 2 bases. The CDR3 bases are TGTGCCAGCAGCTTAGATTCAGCGGGGGCTGGGGCCAACGTCCTGACTTTC. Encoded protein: CASSLDSAGAGANVLTF.

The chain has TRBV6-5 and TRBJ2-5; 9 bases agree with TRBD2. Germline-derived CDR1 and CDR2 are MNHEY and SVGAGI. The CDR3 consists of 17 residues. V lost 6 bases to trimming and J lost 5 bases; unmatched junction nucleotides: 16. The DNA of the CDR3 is TGTGCCAGCAGGCGGTTCGGTGGCGGGGGGGCCCGGGAGACCCAGTACTTC. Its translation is CASRRFGGGGARETQYF.

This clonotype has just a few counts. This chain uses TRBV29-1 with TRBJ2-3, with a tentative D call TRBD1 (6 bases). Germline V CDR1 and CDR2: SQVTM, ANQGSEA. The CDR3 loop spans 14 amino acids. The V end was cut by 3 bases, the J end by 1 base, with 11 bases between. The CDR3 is CSVDGRGGTDTQYF. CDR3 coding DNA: TGCAGCGTTGATGGCAGGGGAGGCACAGATACGCAGTATTTT.

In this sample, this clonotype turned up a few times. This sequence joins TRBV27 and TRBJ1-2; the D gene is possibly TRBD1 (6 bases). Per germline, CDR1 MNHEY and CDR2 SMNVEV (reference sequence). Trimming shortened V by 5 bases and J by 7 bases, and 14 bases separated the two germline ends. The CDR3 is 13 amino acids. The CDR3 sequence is CASSGSGTSGYTF. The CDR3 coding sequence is TGTGCCAGCAGTGGATCCGGGACAAGTGGCTACACCTTC.

For the CDR3, the DNA is TGCAGTGCTGGCCTAGCCGGGGCCAACGTCCTGACTTTC. Translation: CSAGLAGANVLTF. The rearrangement joins TRBV20-1 to TRBJ2-6, with D possibly TRBD2 on 5 matching bases. Germline V lookup: CDR1 DFQATT, CDR2 SNEGSKA (reference sequence). There are 13 residues in the CDR3. The germline V and J ends were trimmed by 5 bases and 4 bases, with 9 bases remaining between them.

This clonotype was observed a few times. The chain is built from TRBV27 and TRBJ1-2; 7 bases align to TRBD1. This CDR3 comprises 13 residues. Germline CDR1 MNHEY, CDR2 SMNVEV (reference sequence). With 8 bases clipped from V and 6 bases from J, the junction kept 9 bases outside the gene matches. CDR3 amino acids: CASHQGGADGYTF. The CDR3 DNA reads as TGTGCCAGCCACCAAGGGGGCGCAGATGGCTACACCTTC.

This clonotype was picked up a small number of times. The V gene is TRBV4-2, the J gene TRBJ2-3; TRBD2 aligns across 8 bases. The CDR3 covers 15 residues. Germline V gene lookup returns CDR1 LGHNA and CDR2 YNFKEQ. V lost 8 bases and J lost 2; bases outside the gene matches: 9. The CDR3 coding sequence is TGTGCCAGCTCCCGGGGGGGTGAAGCCACAGATACGCAGTATTTT. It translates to CASSRGGEATDTQYF.

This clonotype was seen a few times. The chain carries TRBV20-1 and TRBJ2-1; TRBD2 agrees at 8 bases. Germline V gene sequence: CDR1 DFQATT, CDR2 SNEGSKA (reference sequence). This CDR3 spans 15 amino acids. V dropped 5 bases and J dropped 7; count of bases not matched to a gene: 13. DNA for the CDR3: TGCAGTGCTTCCCGAACGGGGGGGTTGAGGAATGAGCAGTTCTTC. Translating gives CSASRTGGLRNEQFF.

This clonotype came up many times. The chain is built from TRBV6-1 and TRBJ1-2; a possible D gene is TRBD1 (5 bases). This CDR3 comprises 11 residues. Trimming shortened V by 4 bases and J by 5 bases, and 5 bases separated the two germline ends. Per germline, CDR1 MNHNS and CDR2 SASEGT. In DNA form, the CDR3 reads TGTGCCAGCAGTGCAGGGTATGGCTACACCTTC. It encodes CASSAGYGYTF.

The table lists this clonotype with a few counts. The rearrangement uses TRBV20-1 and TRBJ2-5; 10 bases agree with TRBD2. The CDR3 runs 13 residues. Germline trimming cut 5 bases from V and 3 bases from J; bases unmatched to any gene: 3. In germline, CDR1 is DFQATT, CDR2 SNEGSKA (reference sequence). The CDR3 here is CSARTSGKETQYF. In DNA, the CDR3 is TGCAGTGCTCGGACTAGCGGAAAAGAGACCCAGTACTTC.

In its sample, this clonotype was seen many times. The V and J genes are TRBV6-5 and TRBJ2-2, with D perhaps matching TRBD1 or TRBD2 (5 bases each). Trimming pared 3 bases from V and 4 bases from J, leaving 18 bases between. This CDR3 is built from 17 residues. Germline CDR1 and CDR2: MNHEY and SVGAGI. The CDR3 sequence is CASSYSSGARSTGELFF. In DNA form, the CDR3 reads TGTGCCAGCAGTTATTCTTCCGGGGCTCGTAGCACCGGGGAGCTGTTTTTT.

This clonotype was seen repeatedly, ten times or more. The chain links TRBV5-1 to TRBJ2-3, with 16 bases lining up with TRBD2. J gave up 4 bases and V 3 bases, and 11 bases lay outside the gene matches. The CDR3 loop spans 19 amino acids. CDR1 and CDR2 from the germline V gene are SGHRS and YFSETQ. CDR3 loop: CASSWGLAGGPPWADTQYF. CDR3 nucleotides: TGCGCCAGCAGCTGGGGACTAGCGGGGGGGCCCCCGTGGGCAGATACGCAGTATTTT.

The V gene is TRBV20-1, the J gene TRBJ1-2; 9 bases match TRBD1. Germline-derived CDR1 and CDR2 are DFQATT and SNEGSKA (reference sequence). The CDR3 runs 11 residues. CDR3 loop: CSKDRGYGYTF. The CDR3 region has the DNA TGCAGCAAGGACAGGGGCTATGGCTACACCTTC.

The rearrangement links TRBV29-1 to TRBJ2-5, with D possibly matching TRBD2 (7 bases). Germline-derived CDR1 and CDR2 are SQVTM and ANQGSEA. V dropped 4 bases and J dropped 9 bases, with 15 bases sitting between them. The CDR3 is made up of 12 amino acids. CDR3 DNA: TGCAGCGTTGCGGGGGGCTCCGGGGCCCAGTACTTC. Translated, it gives CSVAGGSGAQYF.